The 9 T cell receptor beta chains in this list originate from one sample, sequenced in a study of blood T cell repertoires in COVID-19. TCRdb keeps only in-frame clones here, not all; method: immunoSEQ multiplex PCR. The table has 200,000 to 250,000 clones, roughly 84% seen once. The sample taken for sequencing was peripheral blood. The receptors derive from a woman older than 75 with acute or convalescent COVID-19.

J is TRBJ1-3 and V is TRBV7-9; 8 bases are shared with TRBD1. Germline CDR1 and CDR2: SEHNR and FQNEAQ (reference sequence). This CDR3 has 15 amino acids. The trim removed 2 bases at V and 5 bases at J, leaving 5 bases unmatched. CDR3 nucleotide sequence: TGTGCCAGCAGCTTACGGAACAGGGGGAGAAACACCATATATTTT. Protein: CASSLRNRGRNTIYF.

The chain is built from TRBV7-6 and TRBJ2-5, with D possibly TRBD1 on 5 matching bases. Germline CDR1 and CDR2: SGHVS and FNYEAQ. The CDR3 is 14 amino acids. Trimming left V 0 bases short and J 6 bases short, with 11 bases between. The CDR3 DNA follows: TGTGCCAGCAGCTTAGCGGGTAGGGGTCAGACCCAGTACTTC. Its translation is CASSLAGRGQTQYF.

The CDR3 DNA reads as TGCGCCAGCAGCTTGGGGCGGGGGGAACAAGAGACCCAGTACTTC. Translation gives CASSLGRGEQETQYF. This chain uses TRBV5-1 with TRBJ2-5; the match to TRBD2 covers 8 bases. With V trimmed by 0 bases and J by 2 bases, 3 bases remained unmatched. The V gene's germline CDR1 is SGHRS and CDR2 YFSETQ. The CDR3 is made up of 15 amino acids. The full variable domain, in which reference TRBV5-1 and TRBJ2-5 provide the parts outside the CDR3, is KAGVTQTPRYLIKTRGQQVTLSCSPISGHRSVSWYQQTPGQGLQFLFEYFSETQRNKGNFPGRFSGRQFSNSRSEMNVSTLELGDSALYLCASSLGRGEQETQYFGPGTRLLVL.

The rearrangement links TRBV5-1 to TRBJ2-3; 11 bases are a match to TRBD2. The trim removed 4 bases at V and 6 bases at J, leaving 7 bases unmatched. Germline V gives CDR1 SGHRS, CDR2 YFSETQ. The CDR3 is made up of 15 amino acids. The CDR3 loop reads CASSVTSGGVDTQYF. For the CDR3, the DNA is TGCGCCAGCAGCGTCACTAGCGGGGGTGTGGATACGCAGTATTTT.

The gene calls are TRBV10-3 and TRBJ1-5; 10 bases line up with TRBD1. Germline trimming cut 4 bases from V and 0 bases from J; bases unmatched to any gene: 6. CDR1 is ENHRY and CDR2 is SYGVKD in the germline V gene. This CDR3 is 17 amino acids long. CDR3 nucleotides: TGTGCCATCAGTGGGGGACAGGGGATGAATAGCAATCAGCCCCAGCATTTT. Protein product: CAISGGQGMNSNQPQHF.

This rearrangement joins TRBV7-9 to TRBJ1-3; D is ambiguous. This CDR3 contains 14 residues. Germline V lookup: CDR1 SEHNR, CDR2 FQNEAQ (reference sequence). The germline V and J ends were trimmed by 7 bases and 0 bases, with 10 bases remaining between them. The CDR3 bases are TGTGCCAGCACCCCTCCCCGCTCTGGAAACACCATATATTTT. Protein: CASTPPRSGNTIYF.

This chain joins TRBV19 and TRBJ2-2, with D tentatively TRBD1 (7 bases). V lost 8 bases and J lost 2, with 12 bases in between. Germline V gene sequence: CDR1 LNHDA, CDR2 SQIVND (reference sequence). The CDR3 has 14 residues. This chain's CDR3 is CASAGGPNTGELFF. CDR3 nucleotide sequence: TGTGCCAGTGCAGGGGGGCCTAACACCGGGGAGCTGTTTTTT.

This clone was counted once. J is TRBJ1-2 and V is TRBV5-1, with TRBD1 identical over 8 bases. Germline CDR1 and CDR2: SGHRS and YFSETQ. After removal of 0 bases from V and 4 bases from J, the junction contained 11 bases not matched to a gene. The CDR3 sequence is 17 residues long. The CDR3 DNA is TGCGCCAGCAGCTTGGGCCAGGGGGCTTCGGGAACCTATGGCTACACCTTC. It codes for CASSLGQGASGTYGYTF.

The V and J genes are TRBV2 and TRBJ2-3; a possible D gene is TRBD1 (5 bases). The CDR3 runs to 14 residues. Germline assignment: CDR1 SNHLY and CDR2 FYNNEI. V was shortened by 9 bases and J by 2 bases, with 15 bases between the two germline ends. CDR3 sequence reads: CASTYRLHTDTQYF. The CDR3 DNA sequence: TGTGCCAGTACCTACAGGCTCCACACAGATACGCAGTATTTT.